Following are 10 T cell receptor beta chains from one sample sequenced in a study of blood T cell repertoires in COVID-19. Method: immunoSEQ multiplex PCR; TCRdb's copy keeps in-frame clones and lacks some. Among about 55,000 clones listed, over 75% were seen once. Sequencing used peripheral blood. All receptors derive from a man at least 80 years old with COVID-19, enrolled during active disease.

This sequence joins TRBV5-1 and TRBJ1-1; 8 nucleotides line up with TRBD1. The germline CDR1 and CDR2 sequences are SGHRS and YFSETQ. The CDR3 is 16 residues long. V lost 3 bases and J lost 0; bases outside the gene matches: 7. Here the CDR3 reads CASSSGTGGMNTEAFF. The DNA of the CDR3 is TGCGCCAGCAGCTCCGGAACAGGGGGGATGAACACTGAAGCTTTCTTT.

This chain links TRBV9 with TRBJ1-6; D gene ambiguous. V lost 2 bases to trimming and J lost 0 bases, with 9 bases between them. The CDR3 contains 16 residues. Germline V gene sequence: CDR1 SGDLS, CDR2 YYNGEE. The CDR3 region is CASSVLASSYNSPLHF. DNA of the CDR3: TGTGCCAGCAGCGTCTTAGCGAGCTCCTATAATTCACCCCTCCACTTT. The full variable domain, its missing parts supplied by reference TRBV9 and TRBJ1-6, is DSGVTQTPKHLITATGQRVTLRCSPRSGDLSVYWYQQSLDQGLQFLIQYYNGEERAKGNILERFSAQQFPDLHSELNLSSLELGDSALYFCASSVLASSYNSPLHFGNGTRLTVT.

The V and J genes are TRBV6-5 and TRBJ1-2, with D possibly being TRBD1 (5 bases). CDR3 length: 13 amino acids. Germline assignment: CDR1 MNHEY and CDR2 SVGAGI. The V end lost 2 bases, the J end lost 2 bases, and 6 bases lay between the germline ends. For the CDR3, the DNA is TGTGCCAGCAGTTACGGGGCGAACTATGGCTACACCTTC. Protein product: CASSYGANYGYTF.

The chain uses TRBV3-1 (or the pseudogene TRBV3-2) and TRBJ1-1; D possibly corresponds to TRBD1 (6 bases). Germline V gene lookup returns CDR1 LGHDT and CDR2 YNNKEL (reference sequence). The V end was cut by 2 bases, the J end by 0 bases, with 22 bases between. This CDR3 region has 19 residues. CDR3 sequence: CASSQSPAGGGLLNTEAFF. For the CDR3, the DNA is TGTGCCAGCAGCCAATCCCCAGCGGGAGGGGGTCTCCTGAACACTGAAGCTTTCTTT.

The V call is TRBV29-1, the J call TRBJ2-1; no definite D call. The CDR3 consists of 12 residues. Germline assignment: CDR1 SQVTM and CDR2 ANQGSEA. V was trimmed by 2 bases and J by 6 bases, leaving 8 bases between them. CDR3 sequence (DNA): TGCAGCGTTGAAACTACATCCAATGAGCAGTTCTTC. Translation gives CSVETTSNEQFF.

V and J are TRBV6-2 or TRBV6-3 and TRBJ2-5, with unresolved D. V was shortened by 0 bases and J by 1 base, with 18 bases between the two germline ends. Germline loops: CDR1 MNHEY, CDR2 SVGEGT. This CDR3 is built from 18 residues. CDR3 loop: CASSYSFPDRSTQETQYF. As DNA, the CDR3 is TGTGCCAGCAGTTACTCGTTTCCCGACCGGAGCACCCAAGAGACCCAGTACTTC.

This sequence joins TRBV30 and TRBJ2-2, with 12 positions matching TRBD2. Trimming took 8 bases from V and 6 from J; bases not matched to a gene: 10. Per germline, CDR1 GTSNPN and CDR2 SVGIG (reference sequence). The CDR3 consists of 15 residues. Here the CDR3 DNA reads TGTGCCCTGAAGCGGTCTAGCGGGGGGGCCGGGGAGCTGTTTTTT. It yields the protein CALKRSSGGAGELFF.

CDR3: CAISQDREPDTQYF. In nucleotides, the CDR3 is TGTGCCATCAGCCAAGACAGGGAGCCAGATACGCAGTATTTT. The V call is TRBV10-3, the J call TRBJ2-3, with 7 bases fitting TRBD1. With V trimmed by 6 bases and J by 4 bases, 7 bases remained unmatched. This CDR3 comprises 14 residues. Germline V gives CDR1 ENHRY, CDR2 SYGVKD.

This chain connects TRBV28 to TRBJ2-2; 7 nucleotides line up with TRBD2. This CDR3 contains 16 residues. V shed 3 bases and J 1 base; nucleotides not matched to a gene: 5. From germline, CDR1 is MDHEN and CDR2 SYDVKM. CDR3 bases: TGTGCCAGCAGTTTCGGGGTAGCGGGGAACACCGGGGAGCTGTTTTTT. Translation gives CASSFGVAGNTGELFF.

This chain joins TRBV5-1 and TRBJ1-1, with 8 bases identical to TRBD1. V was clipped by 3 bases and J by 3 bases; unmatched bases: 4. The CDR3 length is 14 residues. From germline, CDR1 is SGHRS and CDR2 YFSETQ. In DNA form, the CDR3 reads TGCGCCAGCAGCTGGGCGACAGGGGACACTGAAGCTTTCTTT. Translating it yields CASSWATGDTEAFF.